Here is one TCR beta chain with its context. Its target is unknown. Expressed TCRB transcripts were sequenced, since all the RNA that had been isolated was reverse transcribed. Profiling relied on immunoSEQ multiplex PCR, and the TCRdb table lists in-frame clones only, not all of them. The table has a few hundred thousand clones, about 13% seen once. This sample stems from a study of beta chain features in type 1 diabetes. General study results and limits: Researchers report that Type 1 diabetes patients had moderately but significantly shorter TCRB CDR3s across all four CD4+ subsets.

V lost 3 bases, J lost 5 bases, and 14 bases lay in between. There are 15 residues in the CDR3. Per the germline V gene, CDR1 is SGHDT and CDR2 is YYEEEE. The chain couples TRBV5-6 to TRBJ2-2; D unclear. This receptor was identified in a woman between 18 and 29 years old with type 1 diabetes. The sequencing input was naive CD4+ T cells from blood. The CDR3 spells CASSSYTVGTGELFF. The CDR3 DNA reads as TGTGCCAGCAGCTCCTACACGGTCGGGACCGGGGAGCTGTTTTTT.